This passage covers 21 T cell receptor beta chains from one sample sequenced in a study of blood T cell repertoires in COVID-19. The repertoire was sequenced with immunoSEQ multiplex PCR; TCRdb's copy has only in-frame clones and lacks some. The sample carries over 85,000 clones, about 87% recorded once. Source material: peripheral blood. Receptor source: a middle-aged man with acute or convalescent COVID-19.

V is TRBV4-2 and J is TRBJ2-7; 10 bases match TRBD2. The trim removed 4 bases at V and 4 bases at J, leaving 10 bases unmatched. This CDR3 comprises 16 residues. Germline CDR1 is LGHNA and CDR2 is YNFKEQ. CDR3 amino acids: CASSPSGSPVGYEQYF. The CDR3 region has the DNA TGTGCCAGCAGCCCTAGCGGGAGCCCTGTTGGATACGAGCAGTACTTC.

The chain carries TRBV29-1 and TRBJ2-5, with D unclear. V was shortened by 5 bases and J by 0 bases, with 7 bases between the two germline ends. Germline CDR1 SQVTM, CDR2 ANQGSEA. The CDR3 spans 12 residues. This chain's CDR3 is CSVLGDQETQYF. CDR3 sequence (DNA): TGCAGCGTTCTTGGAGACCAAGAGACCCAGTACTTC.

This clone was counted between two and nine times. Other DNA sequences of this sample code for an identical CDR3. The V call is TRBV11-3, the J call TRBJ2-3, with D maybe TRBD2 (6 bases). Germline lookup yields CDR1 SGHNT and CDR2 YENEEA. V lost 5 bases and J 0 bases, leaving 6 bases between the germline ends. This CDR3 region has 13 residues. In nucleotides, the CDR3 is TGTGCCAGCAGCGGGACTAGCACAGATACGCAGTATTTT. Translation gives CASSGTSTDTQYF.

The genes are TRBV6-4 and TRBJ2-2, with 7 bases aligning to TRBD1. The junction had 2 bases not matched to a gene; V was cut back by 2 bases and J by 8 bases. There are 13 residues in the CDR3. Germline loops: CDR1 MRHNA, CDR2 SNTAGT. The CDR3, as DNA: TGTGCCAGCAGTGACCCGGACAGGGGGGAGCTGTTTTTT. Protein product: CASSDPDRGELFF.

This clone turned up a few times. The genes are TRBV3-1 (or the pseudogene TRBV3-2) and TRBJ2-5; TRBD2 is a possible D gene (6 bases). V lost 0 bases and J lost 2, with 13 bases in between. This CDR3 is 16 amino acids long. Germline V lookup: CDR1 LGHDT, CDR2 YNNKEL (reference sequence). The CDR3: CASSQDAGGAQETQYF. In nucleotides, the CDR3 is TGTGCCAGCAGCCAAGATGCTGGCGGGGCGCAAGAGACCCAGTACTTC.

The chain employs TRBV7-2 and TRBJ1-1, with 7 bases fitting TRBD1. This CDR3 comprises 14 residues. Looked up from germline, CDR1 is SGHTA and CDR2 is FQGNSA. The junction had 0 bases not matched to a gene; V was cut back by 1 base and J by 1 base. This CDR3 is CASSLDRGNTEAFF. CDR3 DNA: TGTGCCAGCAGCTTAGACAGGGGGAACACTGAAGCTTTCTTT.

This rearrangement joins TRBV30 to TRBJ1-3; D not resolved. Per the germline V gene, CDR1 is GTSNPN and CDR2 is SVGIG (reference sequence). The CDR3 sequence is 12 residues long. Trimming left V 2 bases short and J 5 bases short, with 7 bases between. CDR3 sequence (DNA): TGTGCCTGGAGTACAGAGAGAAACACCATATATTTT. Amino acids: CAWSTERNTIYF.

CDR3 coding DNA: TGCGCCAGCAGCCAAGAAGAGGGGGCTGAAGCTTTCTTT. Translated: CASSQEEGAEAFF. The chain has TRBV4-3 and TRBJ1-1, with a possible D match to TRBD1 (6 bases). The V and J ends lost 0 bases and 6 bases respectively, with 8 bases between them. The germline gives CDR1 LGHNA, CDR2 YSLEER. The CDR3 runs 13 residues.

This chain uses TRBV5-1 with TRBJ2-3, with 13 bases identical to TRBD2. Germline CDR1 reads SGHRS; CDR2 reads YFSETQ. This CDR3 has 17 residues. V lost 0 bases and J lost 5; bases outside the gene matches: 6. Written as DNA, the CDR3 is TGCGCCAGCAGCTTGGGAACTAGCGGGGGGGCCGTAGATACGCAGTATTTT. It codes for CASSLGTSGGAVDTQYF.

This sequence joins TRBV27 and TRBJ1-1, with 9 bases lining up with TRBD1. Germline V gene lookup returns CDR1 MNHEY and CDR2 SMNVEV (reference sequence). The J segment lost 4 bases and the V segment lost 5 bases, leaving 5 bases of the junction unmatched. The length of the CDR3 is 14 residues. CDR3 residues: CASSTGGRGTEAFF. The CDR3 nucleotides are TGTGCCAGCAGTACAGGGGGCCGGGGCACTGAAGCTTTCTTT.

This clone appeared a single time. The rearrangement links TRBV7-2 to TRBJ2-1; D is ambiguous. Trimming pared 0 bases from V and 6 bases from J, leaving 12 bases between. This CDR3 is 15 amino acids long. Germline loops: CDR1 SGHTA, CDR2 FQGNSA. The CDR3 bases are TGTGCCAGCAGCTTAGCACTACCGAATTTCAATGAGCAGTTCTTC. Amino acid sequence: CASSLALPNFNEQFF.

J is TRBJ2-3 and V is TRBV9; 11 bases align to TRBD2. Trimming removed 4 bases from V and 6 bases from J; junction bases left unmatched: 7. The germline V gene has CDR1 SGDLS and CDR2 YYNGEE. CDR3 length equals 15 residues. The chain's CDR3 is CASSLGLAAGDTQYF. In nucleotides, the CDR3 is TGTGCCAGCAGCCTGGGACTAGCGGCGGGGGATACGCAGTATTTT.

This chain links TRBV6-1 with TRBJ1-6; weak D call: TRBD1 (6 bases). The germline V gene encodes CDR1 MNHNS and CDR2 SASEGT. The CDR3 totals 14 residues. Trimming cost V 6 bases and J 7 bases, with 13 bases left between them. The CDR3 nucleotides read TGTGCCAGCAGAGAGGGGGTAGTGAATTCACCCCTCCACTTT. Translated, it gives CASREGVVNSPLHF.

In its sample, this clone was seen once. J is TRBJ2-7 and V is TRBV5-4; a possible D gene is TRBD2 (6 bases). CDR1 SGHNT and CDR2 YYREEE come from the germline V gene (reference sequence). The CDR3 sequence is 15 residues long. V gave up 3 bases and J gave up 0 bases, with 13 bases separating them. The CDR3 DNA follows: TGTGCCAGCAGCTATGGAGGGTCAAGCTCCTACGAGCAGTACTTC. Encoded protein: CASSYGGSSSYEQYF.

V is TRBV19 and J is TRBJ1-5; TRBD1 agrees at 7 bases. The CDR3 loop spans 14 amino acids. J was trimmed by 2 bases and V by 10 bases; bases with no gene match: 8. The germline V gene encodes CDR1 LNHDA and CDR2 SQIVND (reference sequence). The CDR3 region is CATSTGQGNQPQHF. DNA of the CDR3: TGTGCCACCTCGACAGGGCAGGGCAATCAGCCCCAGCATTTT.

The chain links TRBV6-5 to TRBJ2-3; tentative D call: TRBD2 (6 bases). The length of the CDR3 is 14 residues. Trimming left V 6 bases short and J 1 base short, with 11 bases between. The V gene's germline CDR1 is MNHEY and CDR2 SVGAGI. Here the CDR3 DNA reads TGTGCCAGCAGCATGGAGGGGCGCACAGATACGCAGTATTTT. This codes for CASSMEGRTDTQYF.

The CDR3 protein is CAWSVQGAANTEAFF. In DNA, the CDR3 is TGTGCCTGGAGTGTACAAGGGGCTGCGAACACTGAAGCTTTCTTT. The V gene is TRBV30, the J gene TRBJ1-1, with a tentative D call TRBD1 (5 bases). The CDR3 consists of 15 residues. Between the trimmed V and J ends, which lost 0 bases and 1 base, there was a span of 12 bases. In germline, CDR1 is GTSNPN, CDR2 SVGIG (reference sequence). Using reference TRBV30 and TRBJ1-1 for the parts outside the CDR3, the full variable domain is SQTIHQWPATLVQPVGSPLSLECTVEGTSNPNLYWYRQAAGRGLQLLFYSVGIGQISSEVPQNLSASRPQDRQFILSSKKLLLSDSGFYLCAWSVQGAANTEAFFGQGTRLTVV.

The chain combines TRBV2 with TRBJ2-1; unclear D gene. The CDR3 runs to 11 residues. The germline V gene encodes CDR1 SNHLY and CDR2 FYNNEI. The germline V and J ends were trimmed by 5 bases and 4 bases, with 3 bases remaining between them. The CDR3 sequence is CASSLYNEQFF. The CDR3, as DNA: TGTGCCAGCAGTTTATACAATGAGCAGTTCTTC.

The rearrangement joins TRBV2 to TRBJ1-5; D possibly corresponds to TRBD1 (6 bases). Per the germline V gene, CDR1 is SNHLY and CDR2 is FYNNEI. Trimming left V 6 bases short and J 0 bases short, with 9 bases between. CDR3 length equals 14 residues. CDR3 amino acids: CASRPGASNQPQHF. DNA of the CDR3: TGTGCCAGCAGGCCAGGGGCTAGCAATCAGCCCCAGCATTTT.

The chain joins TRBV6-5 to TRBJ1-5; TRBD1 matches 8 bases. With 6 bases clipped from V and 9 bases from J, the junction kept 10 bases outside the gene matches. Germline V CDR1 and CDR2: MNHEY, SVGAGI. The CDR3 is 14 amino acids. CDR3 nucleotides: TGTGCCAGCAGCCTAGGACAGGGCCGATCGCCCCAGCATTTT. Translating gives CASSLGQGRSPQHF.

The chain combines TRBV4-1 with TRBJ1-2; tentative D call: TRBD1 (6 bases). Looked up from germline, CDR1 is MGHRA and CDR2 is YSYEKL. V dropped 0 bases and J dropped 7 bases, with 18 bases sitting between them. CDR3 length equals 16 residues. For the CDR3, the DNA is TGCGCCAGCAGCCAAGATGAGGGAACAGGGATAATTGGCTACACCTTC. Translated, it gives CASSQDEGTGIIGYTF.